Presented here are 10 T cell receptor beta chains from one specimen sequenced in a study of blood T cell repertoires in COVID-19. Generated by immunoSEQ multiplex PCR, the TCRdb table keeps only in-frame clones and is missing some. Here the sample spans about 110,000 clones, 76% being singletons. The sequenced sample was peripheral blood. The origin of the receptors is a man older than 75 with COVID-19, enrolled during active disease.

The chain is built from TRBV19 and TRBJ2-5, with 8 bases fitting TRBD2. The CDR3 is made up of 16 amino acids. V shed 5 bases, J shed 8 bases, and the junction held 16 bases outside the gene matches. Per germline, CDR1 LNHDA and CDR2 SQIVND (reference sequence). CDR3 DNA: TGTGCCAGTAGTCTCTACGCGGGCGGGGGGTGGAATACCCAGTACTTC. It yields the protein CASSLYAGGGWNTQYF.

This clone was seen only a few times. The chain recombines TRBV5-1 with TRBJ2-7; 11 nucleotides align to TRBD1. V lost 5 bases and J lost 5; bases outside the gene matches: 18. The CDR3 sequence is 18 residues long. The germline gives CDR1 SGHRS, CDR2 YFSETQ. The CDR3 DNA reads TGCGCCAGCAGTGGAGGGGCCTTATCCGGGACAGGGGGAGACGAGCAGTACTTC. Translating it yields CASSGGALSGTGGDEQYF.

This chain connects TRBV6-5 to TRBJ1-1; D may be TRBD1 (6 bases). Trimming took 5 bases from V and 1 from J, leaving 11 bases between them. The CDR3 length is 14 residues. Per germline, CDR1 MNHEY and CDR2 SVGAGI. The chain's CDR3 is CASSRKGENTEAFF. The CDR3, as DNA: TGTGCCAGCAGTAGGAAGGGGGAGAACACTGAAGCTTTCTTT.

The chain carries TRBV20-1 and TRBJ2-1, with D possibly TRBD2 on 5 matching bases. The CDR3 loop spans 17 amino acids. The germline V and J ends were trimmed by 3 bases and 2 bases, with 20 bases remaining between them. Germline V gives CDR1 DFQATT, CDR2 SNEGSKA (reference sequence). The CDR3 loop is CSASERGFAGPYNEQFF. The CDR3 region has the DNA TGCAGTGCTAGTGAAAGAGGTTTCGCGGGCCCCTACAATGAGCAGTTCTTC.

This chain connects TRBV2 to TRBJ2-7; D possibly corresponds to TRBD1 (6 bases). From germline, CDR1 is SNHLY and CDR2 FYNNEI. This CDR3 comprises 11 residues. The germline V and J ends were trimmed by 9 bases and 6 bases, with 12 bases remaining between them. In nucleotides, the CDR3 is TGTGCCAGTAGAGTCAGGGGCGAGCAGTACTTC. It yields the protein CASRVRGEQYF.

The rearrangement uses TRBV13 and TRBJ2-5, with D perhaps matching TRBD2 (5 bases). CDR1 PRHDT and CDR2 FYEKMQ come from the germline V gene (reference sequence). There are 14 residues in the CDR3. Trimming pared 5 bases from V and 4 bases from J, leaving 14 bases between. CDR3 sequence: CASSLLGGRETQYF. The CDR3 coding sequence is TGTGCCAGCAGCCTCCTTGGTGGGAGAGAGACCCAGTACTTC. Using reference TRBV13 and TRBJ2-5 for the parts outside the CDR3, the full variable domain is AAGVIQSPRHLIKEKRETATLKCYPIPRHDTVYWYQQGPGQDPQFLISFYEKMQSDKGSIPDRFSAQQFSDYHSELNMSSLELGDSALYFCASSLLGGRETQYFGPGTRLLVL.

The V gene is TRBV27, the J gene TRBJ1-4; D is undetermined. V dropped 2 bases and J dropped 6 bases, with 10 bases sitting between them. CDR3 length equals 14 residues. The germline gives CDR1 MNHEY, CDR2 SMNVEV (reference sequence). CDR3 sequence: CASSLIWQDEKLFF. In nucleotides, the CDR3 is TGTGCCAGCAGTTTAATTTGGCAGGATGAAAAACTGTTTTTT.

This chain joins TRBV5-1 and TRBJ2-3, with 7 bases aligning to TRBD1. In germline, CDR1 is SGHRS, CDR2 YFSETQ. The CDR3 loop spans 15 amino acids. The junction had 5 bases not matched to a gene; V was cut back by 2 bases and J by 2 bases. As DNA, the CDR3 is TGCGCCAGCAGCTTTAACACAGGGGACACAGATACGCAGTATTTT. It yields the protein CASSFNTGDTDTQYF. Together with reference TRBV5-1 and TRBJ2-3, the CDR3 gives the full variable domain: KAGVTQTPRYLIKTRGQQVTLSCSPISGHRSVSWYQQTPGQGLQFLFEYFSETQRNKGNFPGRFSGRQFSNSRSEMNVSTLELGDSALYLCASSFNTGDTDTQYFGPGTRLTVL.

The gene calls are TRBV4-2 and TRBJ2-7, with 11 bases aligning to TRBD1. The V gene's germline CDR1 is LGHNA and CDR2 YNFKEQ. The CDR3 contains 16 residues. The junction had 5 bases not matched to a gene; V was cut back by 0 bases and J by 4 bases. CDR3 loop: CASSQDVGQGAYEQYF. The CDR3 DNA follows: TGTGCCAGCAGCCAAGATGTAGGACAGGGGGCGTACGAGCAGTACTTC.

The chain recombines TRBV28 with TRBJ1-2; D might be TRBD1 (5 bases). This CDR3 is built from 14 residues. Trimming took off 5 bases at V and 7 bases at J, with 17 bases between the two ends. Germline assignment: CDR1 MDHEN and CDR2 SYDVKM. The CDR3 DNA follows: TGTGCCAGCAGTCCCGGGACCGGGAGAGGTGGCTACACCTTC. Encoded protein: CASSPGTGRGGYTF.